This paragraph reports one TCR beta chain. The source of the sample is a study of shared clonotypes between healthy human individuals. Sequencing used immunoSEQ multiplex PCR; TCRdb keeps in-frame clones, though not all of them. The sample yields about 2 million clones, 90% to 95% seen once. The TCR comes from a man younger than 30 in good health. Sequenced: naive CD4+ T cells sorted from blood. The subset: CD45RA+ positively selected.

The CDR3 nucleotides read TGTGCCAGCACCCCGACCCGTTCGAGCTACGAGCAGTACTTC. It encodes CASTPTRSSYEQYF. This chain joins TRBV6-1 and TRBJ2-7; no reliable D call. The CDR3 spans 14 residues. V lost 7 bases, J lost 3 bases, and 16 bases lay in between. CDR1 MNHNS and CDR2 SASEGT come from the germline V gene.